This T cell receptor beta chain originates from a study of PD-1 blockade in classical Hodgkin lymphoma (TCRdb year 2020). In the study overall: Nivolumab dosing was 3 mg/kg intravenously every 2 weeks, continuing until either disease progression or unacceptable toxicity. The study used CyTOF and TCR beta sequencing to define a peripheral blood immune signature of response to PD-1 blockade in classical Hodgkin lymphoma.

What the time point label conveys for this sample: cycle 1 day 1 (C1D1), immediately before nivolumab initiation. All trial patients had relapsed after autologous stem cell transplantation, with cohorts A, B and C differing in prior brentuximab vedotin exposure. The trial cohort comprised some 60 patients with relapsed/refractory classical Hodgkin lymphoma whose best overall responses were complete response, partial response or progressive disease. In the multi-cohort phase II CheckMate 205 trial, trial patients received single-agent nivolumab. An independent review committee assessed best overall response by applying the 2007 International Working Group response criteria. PBMCs from the trial were collected at three points: immediately before nivolumab initiation (C1D1), and during therapy at cycle 2 day 1 and cycle 4 day 1. Peripheral blood was collected in 8 mL Vacutainer Cell Preparation Tubes, from which PBMCs were isolated by centrifugation and then cryopreserved.

Study-level results and caveats: Patients starting nivolumab less than 1 year after ASCT had lower diversity and were excluded from later analyses to avoid confounding by immune reconstitution. Baseline TCR diversity was reported to be lower in newly diagnosed patients than in healthy donors and to be lower still in relapsed/refractory patients. A significant rise by C4D1 was seen in CD4+ but not CD8+ TCR diversity (p=0.0027 vs p=0.16), with the rise being most apparent in complete responders (p=0.02). Baseline diversity similar to that of newly diagnosed patients was observed in trial patients achieving complete response, whereas significantly lower diversity was observed in partial responders and progressors. The study was limited to a single clinical trial cohort, and causes of repertoire differences, possibly disease activity or prior therapy, remained undefined.

Genomic DNA was extracted with the Qiagen DNeasy kit from unsorted PBMCs and from negatively selected CD4+ and CD8+ fractions. TCR beta CDR3 regions were amplified by immunoSEQ multiplex PCR using primers annealing to V and J segments. A synthetic immune receptor repertoire was used to minimize amplification bias, and any remaining bias was removed computationally after sequencing. The study's own analysis went as follows. Repertoire diversity was quantified as the Shannon entropy index using custom Python scripts. Unsorted, CD4+ and CD8+ repertoires were analyzed separately, except in combined analyses where CD4+ and CD8+ sequences were merged in silico. A clone counted as expanded when the clone's frequency after treatment rose at least 2-fold relative to C1D1, and clones undetected at baseline were given a pseudocount of 0.5. Singleton clones were defined as clones with 0 or 1 copy at C1D1, and non-singleton clones were defined as clones with 2 or more copies. By matching protein sequences in sorted samples from the same patient, clones expanded in unsorted samples were annotated as CD4+, CD8+ or unknown. Wilcoxon tests were applied to paired samples to test diversity changes from C1D1 to C4D1. What TCRdb holds here is the immuneACCESS table cut down to in-frame rearrangements. Part of the clones is not present; checked against another copy, under half of the missing clones reflect an unresolved V gene, and the others are unexplained. The V and J calls and clone size were taken over from that table, and D and trimming were inferred from the DNA. The sample profile shows roughly 15,000 clones; about 61% of them were found once. The leading ten clones occupy about 10% of the sample.

A few counts support this clone. It lacks a known antigen. No base-level quality is on record; no much larger clone is a single base apart. Sequenced material: peripheral blood mononuclear cells (PBMCs), taken at baseline. The receptor was derived from a human donor with classical Hodgkin lymphoma.

The DNA is as follows: TGTGCCAGCAGCTTATCGGAGGGGAGAGACACCGGGGAGCTGTTTTTT. It specifies CASSLSEGRDTGELFF. The chain is assembled from TRBV7-6 and TRBJ2-2; possibly the D gene is TRBD2, per 6 matching bases. V is shortened by 2 bases, J by 3 bases, and the region joining them spans 13 bases. The germline V gene specifies SGHVS as CDR1 and FNYEAQ as CDR2. Measured from the cysteine to the phenylalanine, the CDR3 is 16 residues long. Here the CDR3 DNA is all that survives: 48 bases in frame from base 1.